Below are 2 T cell receptor beta chains sequenced from a single sample in a study of T cell changes during pregnancy in multiple sclerosis. Sequenced by immunoSEQ multiplex PCR; TCRdb stores in-frame clones only, minus some. The data hold roughly 29,000 clones, with about 89% observed a single time. This specimen consisted of CD8+ T cells from peripheral blood mononuclear cells, obtained before pregnancy. The receptors derive from a female donor with multiple sclerosis, enrolled in a pregnancy study.

This clone was observed once. CDR3 sequence: CASSGGGWEKLFF. The DNA for the CDR3 is TGTGCCAGCAGCGGCGGCGGTTGGGAAAAACTGTTTTTT. The V and J genes are TRBV9 and TRBJ1-4; D gene uncertain. The CDR3 is 13 amino acids. Trimming left V 3 bases short and J 8 bases short, with 11 bases between. Germline CDR1 SGDLS, CDR2 YYNGEE.

V is TRBV11-2 and J is TRBJ2-3, with TRBD2 identical over 11 bases. Germline V CDR1 and CDR2: SGHAT, FQNNGV. Germline trimming cut 1 base from V and 7 bases from J; bases unmatched to any gene: 10. The CDR3 totals 17 residues. The CDR3 is CASSLGVAGGRLNTQYF. As DNA, the CDR3 is TGTGCCAGCAGCTTAGGGGTAGCGGGGGGGCGTCTAAATACGCAGTATTTT.